Described below is a single TCR beta chain sequence and its context. Its target is unknown. This CDR3 comprises 14 residues. The J segment lost 4 bases and the V segment lost 3 bases, leaving 6 bases of the junction unmatched. The treatment denotes: roughly 11-day PBMC culture with coronavirus spike peptide pools or control peptides (ViraFEST assay). Sequencing of DNA taken from cultured CD4+ T cells relied on the Oncomine TCR Beta short-read assay. TCRdb re-derived calls from the PCR reads in MiXCR, one entry per CDR3 protein. The repertoire holds about 20,000 distinct CDR3 sequences, approximately 49% seen once, with around 6.1% in the top ten. This specimen belongs to a study of vaccination and CD4 T cells after COVID-19.

What was sequenced was CD4+ T cells from blood, cultured in vitro. This chain connects TRBV12-3 or TRBV12-4 to TRBJ2-7, with 7 bases matching TRBD2. This receptor was taken from a human donor who had recovered from COVID-19. The CDR3 DNA is TGTGCCAGCAGTTTTATGGGCGGGAGTTACGAGCAGTACTTC. Its translation: CASSFMGGSYEQYF.